Listed below are T cell receptor beta chains from one sample, sequenced in a study of response to subunit inactivated influenza vaccine. TCRdb ran MiXCR on the RT-PCR reads and lists one entry per CDR3 protein. Seen here are approximately 500,000 distinct CDR3 sequences, 12% to 15% observed once, and the top ten hold more than 9.5%. The sample here was PBMCs from blood, taken approximately 12 days after vaccination. The source is a man aged 45-65 years who received an inactivated influenza vaccine. CDR3s leave out the opening cysteine and the closing phenylalanine or tryptophan. A D gene is named only where the DNA matches it firmly.

d_call	cdr3_length	v_call	j_call	cdr3_aa
TRBD1	15	TRBV2	TRBJ1-2	ASSVPRTGGDEGGYT
TRBD2	15	TRBV20-1	TRBJ2-1	SARGGLAGGSYNEQF
-	14	TRBV7-9	TRBJ2-3	ASSISGTLSTDTQY
-	11	TRBV11-2	TRBJ2-7	ASSLTSSYEQY
-	10	TRBV2	TRBJ2-7	ASSTDSSRQY
TRBD2	14	TRBV5-1	TRBJ2-1	ASSYRLAGVRNEQF
-	15	TRBV11-2	TRBJ2-3	ASSPRQGRGSTDTQY
TRBD1	14	TRBV5-4	TRBJ1-2	ASSLIRGTQENGYT
-	18	TRBV27	TRBJ2-3	ASSLRDSVWLRGVPDTQY
TRBD2	10	TRBV6-5	TRBJ2-4	ASSFGGGREY
-	12	TRBV16	TRBJ2-1	ASSRLRESNEQF
-	10	TRBV12-3/TRBV12-4	TRBJ2-7	ASSPAGTEQY
-	12	TRBV4-2	TRBJ2-7	ASSQRSGTGPQY
-	13	TRBV5-4	TRBJ1-1	ASSAGRGPGTEAF
TRBD1	14	TRBV7-3	TRBJ2-1	ASSTQQGAFLNEQF
-	11	TRBV20-1	TRBJ1-5	SAFTGPHQPQH
-	13	TRBV20-1	TRBJ2-7	SARGERPFSYEQY
-	12	TRBV12-3/TRBV12-4	TRBJ2-7	ASSNGQMRDEQY
-	12	TRBV12-3/TRBV12-4	TRBJ2-1	ASSLDGGAEREF
TRBD2	15	TRBV27	TRBJ2-1	ASSDRLGLAGDNEQF
TRBD1	14	TRBV7-2	TRBJ1-2	ASSTAGQGAGYGYT
TRBD1	13	TRBV10-3	TRBJ2-2	AISDLGQATGELF
-	14	TRBV9	TRBJ1-3	ASSVGTESSGNTIY
-	11	TRBV7-9	TRBJ2-7	ARSPGLLYDQY
TRBD1	10	TRBV28	TRBJ1-2	ASRRQGYGYT
-	11	TRBV3-1	TRBJ1-1	ASSRGTNTEAF
-	13	TRBV21-1	TRBJ2-7	ASSNTLQGSYEQY
-	9	TRBV20-1	TRBJ2-2	SLQGTGELF
TRBD1	13	TRBV11-2	TRBJ1-4	ASRSGTGRSEKLF
-	15	TRBV20-1	TRBJ2-2	SARDPSGSANTGELF
-	10	TRBV7-9	TRBJ2-1	ASSLGVREQF
-	12	TRBV9	TRBJ1-2	ASSVDKGPYGYT
-	14	TRBV28	TRBJ2-2	ASSFRAGKNTGELF
-	12	TRBV12-3/TRBV12-4	TRBJ1-1	ASSPDNRNTEAF
-	13	TRBV7-7	TRBJ2-1	ASSLEGAPYNEQF
-	11	TRBV7-2	TRBJ2-3	ASSLVRGDTQY
TRBD2	13	TRBV28	TRBJ2-5	ASSPRTSGSITQY
-	12	TRBV12-3/TRBV12-4	TRBJ1-2	ASSPRTVNYGYT
-	14	TRBV6-1	TRBJ2-1	ASSPGRASSYNEQF
TRBD2	14	TRBV20-1	TRBJ2-3	SALPGLGLLTDTQY
-	11	TRBV5-1	TRBJ1-4	ASSLDPQGKLF
-	12	TRBV5-1	TRBJ2-1	ASSPVGAGNEQF
-	12	TRBV5-6	TRBJ1-2	ASSIYRVNYGYT
TRBD1	11	TRBV30	TRBJ2-2	AWRGQGTGELF
TRBD1	13	TRBV6-2/TRBV6-3	TRBJ2-7	ASTSSGQGAFEQY
TRBD2	14	TRBV5-5	TRBJ2-2	ASSVGLAGVTGELF
TRBD1	13	TRBV14	TRBJ2-7	ASSPSGQGLYEQY
-	16	TRBV11-1	TRBJ1-3	ASSVAGTSYSSGNTIY